This passage covers 31 T cell receptor beta chains from one sample sequenced in a study of T cells after yellow fever vaccination. MiXCR, applied by TCRdb to the 5' RACE reads, yields one record per CDR3 protein. The table lists about 63,000 distinct CDR3 sequences, approximately 8% of them singletons, with just over 35% in the top ten. The sequenced sample was CD8+ T cells sorted from PBMCs, obtained 15 days after the yellow fever booster vaccination. All receptors derive from a man younger than 40 who received the YFV17D yellow fever vaccine.

This chain joins TRBV11-2 and TRBJ2-5; TRBD2 matches at 7 bases. After removal of 6 bases from V and 5 bases from J, the junction contained 15 bases not matched to a gene. CDR1 and CDR2 (germline): SGHAT, FQNNGV. CDR3 length equals 16 residues. The CDR3 bases are TGTGCCAGCAGGGACGGGCTAGCGGTCCGACGGGAGACCCAGTACTTC. Translating it yields CASRDGLAVRRETQYF.

Many counts were recorded for this clonotype. The J gene is TRBJ2-7, the V gene TRBV29-1, with 7 bases that match TRBD2. The V gene end was trimmed by 2 bases and the J gene end by 6 bases; junction bases not matched to a gene: 10. Germline assignment: CDR1 SQVTM and CDR2 ANQGSEA. This CDR3 region has 14 residues. DNA for the CDR3: TGCAGCGTTGAAAGGGCGGGGGTCCATGGCGAGCAGTACTTC. Its protein is CSVERAGVHGEQYF.

Ten or more counts support this clonotype. The chain combines TRBV7-3 with TRBJ2-1, with TRBD1 matching over 9 bases. This CDR3 contains 17 residues. Germline CDR1 is SGHTA and CDR2 is FQGTGA. V gave up 4 bases and J gave up 6 bases; unmatched junction bases: 13. CDR3 in amino acids: CASSSLIRDRAGNEQFF. CDR3 sequence (DNA): TGTGCCAGCAGCTCCCTCATCCGGGACAGGGCTGGCAATGAGCAGTTCTTC.

In its sample, this clonotype was seen many times. The rearrangement joins TRBV20-1 to TRBJ2-1; D not certain. Germline CDR1 is DFQATT and CDR2 is SNEGSKA (reference sequence). This CDR3 region has 11 residues. V lost 4 bases, J lost 9 bases, and 10 bases lay in between. The CDR3 region has the DNA TGCAGTGCTATTTTGTACGGTGAGCAGTTCTTC. This translates into CSAILYGEQFF.

This clonotype was seen many times. This chain uses TRBV29-1 with TRBJ2-1; D might be TRBD2 (6 bases). V was pared by 3 bases and J by 2 bases, with 8 bases between. Germline loops: CDR1 SQVTM, CDR2 ANQGSEA. The length of the CDR3 is 13 residues. The CDR3 region has the DNA TGCAGCGTTGACCTAGCGACCTACAATGAGCAGTTCTTC. As protein: CSVDLATYNEQFF.

This clonotype appeared many times. Written as DNA, the CDR3 is TGTGCCAGCAGCGTAGGGCTAGCGGGAGTCTACAATGAGCAGTTCTTC. This codes for CASSVGLAGVYNEQFF. The chain links TRBV9 to TRBJ2-1, with 10 bases that match TRBD2. The CDR3 is 16 amino acids. V shed 0 bases, J shed 3 bases, and the junction held 3 bases outside the gene matches. Germline V gene sequence: CDR1 SGDLS, CDR2 YYNGEE.

This clonotype appeared many times. The chain is built from TRBV29-1 and TRBJ2-7; no clear D gene. V was shortened by 4 bases and J by 0 bases, with 7 bases between the two germline ends. CDR1 SQVTM and CDR2 ANQGSEA come from the germline V gene. This CDR3 is 12 amino acids long. The CDR3 DNA reads TGCAGCGTTGTCGCGGACTCCTACGAGCAGTACTTC. Translation: CSVVADSYEQYF.

This clonotype was recorded many times. J is TRBJ2-7 and V is TRBV21-1; TRBD1, the D gene given by the table, was not confirmed from the DNA. TRBV21-1 is termed a pseudogene. CDR3 length: 12 residues. CDR3 in DNA: TGTGCCAGCAGCAAATGGGGGGGCGAGCAGTACTTC. This gives the protein CASSKWGGEQYF.

Points on this clonotype: A single base separates this from a much larger clone, so it may be a read error. In DNA, the CDR3 is TGTGCCAGCAGCCCTCCACCGTTCGGGCCTGGAAACAGCATATATTTT. Translating it yields CASSPPPFGPGNSIYF. This chain uses TRBV28 with TRBJ1-3; D not certain. Per germline, CDR1 MDHEN and CDR2 SYDVKM. This CDR3 spans 16 amino acids.

This clonotype was seen ten or more times. The chain employs TRBV6-5 and TRBJ1-1; possible D gene TRBD1, 6 bases. The ends were cut back, 2 bases at V and 2 bases at J, with 9 bases in the middle. Germline values: CDR1 MNHEY, CDR2 SVGAGI. The CDR3 covers 14 residues. CDR3 sequence: CASSYVGANTEAFF. The CDR3 DNA sequence: TGTGCCAGCAGTTACGTGGGGGCTAACACTGAAGCTTTCTTT.

This clonotype appeared many times. The chain links TRBV6-5 to TRBJ2-7; a weak D match, TRBD1 (6 bases). With 0 bases removed from V and 3 bases from J, the gap between germline ends came to 15 bases. The CDR3 totals 16 residues. CDR1 is MNHEY, CDR2 SVGAGI, per germline. The CDR3 sequence: CASSYSSRTEFYEQYF. As DNA, the CDR3 is TGTGCCAGCAGTTACTCCTCCCGGACAGAGTTCTACGAGCAGTACTTC.

This chain uses TRBV6-2 or TRBV6-3 with TRBJ2-3; D is unclear. Germline V lookup: CDR1 MNHEY, CDR2 SVGEGT. V lost 4 bases to trimming and J lost 2 bases, with 7 bases between them. This CDR3 region has 13 residues. CDR3 coding DNA: TGTGCCAGCAGTTCGTACATCACAGATACGCAGTATTTT. Translation gives CASSSYITDTQYF.

This clonotype was recorded at least ten times. This chain joins TRBV5-1 and TRBJ2-7, with D possibly matching TRBD2 (6 bases). The V and J ends lost 5 bases and 6 bases respectively, with 12 bases between them. CDR1 and CDR2 (germline): SGHRS, YFSETQ. The CDR3 is 12 amino acids. The CDR3 DNA sequence: TGCGCCAGCAGGGGCCCCGGGGGCGAGCAGTACTTC. It specifies CASRGPGGEQYF.

On this clonotype itself: A much larger clone sits a single nucleotide away, making a read error possible. CDR3 bases: TGTGCCAGCACCGAGGACCGTAATGAGCAGTTCTTC. Translated, it gives CASTEDRNEQFF. The V call is TRBV7-2, the J call TRBJ2-1; no clear D gene. V was shortened by 7 bases and J by 7 bases, with 11 bases between the two germline ends. The CDR3 is made up of 12 amino acids. The germline gives CDR1 SGHTA, CDR2 FQGNSA.

This clonotype occurred many times. This chain joins TRBV7-2 and TRBJ1-5; unclear D gene. With 2 bases removed from V and 7 bases from J, the gap between germline ends came to 6 bases. Per germline, CDR1 SGHTA and CDR2 FQGNSA. CDR3 length: 12 residues. CDR3 protein: CASSLRDQPQHF. In DNA, the CDR3 is TGTGCCAGCAGCTTACGCGACCAGCCCCAGCATTTT. Full variable domain (remainder filled in from reference TRBV7-2 and TRBJ1-5): GAGVSQSPSNKVTEKGKDVELRCDPISGHTALYWYRQSLGQGLEFLIYFQGNSAPDKSGLPSDRFSAERTGGSVSTLTIQRTQQEDSAVYLCASSLRDQPQHFGDGTRLSIL.

The V call is TRBV30, the J call TRBJ2-2; D possibly corresponds to TRBD1 (5 bases). Trimming removed 2 bases at V and 7 bases at J, with 17 bases between. CDR3 length: 15 amino acids. Germline V gene sequence: CDR1 GTSNPN, CDR2 SVGIG (reference sequence). CDR3 sequence reads: CAWSPFAGQRGELFF. The CDR3 coding sequence is TGTGCCTGGAGTCCCTTCGCAGGACAACGCGGGGAGCTGTTTTTT.

This clonotype has ten or more counts. The J gene is TRBJ1-1, the V gene TRBV20-1; D ambiguous. Trimming took 1 base from V and 4 from J, leaving 7 bases between them. This CDR3 spans 12 amino acids. Germline CDR1 is DFQATT and CDR2 is SNEGSKA (reference sequence). CDR3 in amino acids: CSARGTRTEAFF. The CDR3 DNA is TGCAGTGCTAGAGGAACCCGCACTGAAGCTTTCTTT.

This clonotype occurred many times. The chain links TRBV3-1 to TRBJ1-1, with D maybe TRBD1 (5 bases). This CDR3 comprises 18 residues. Trimming shortened V by 0 bases and J by 5 bases, and 22 bases separated the two germline ends. Germline CDR1 is LGHDT and CDR2 is YNNKEL (reference sequence). CDR3 protein: CASSQEPLEAPGGTEAFF. The CDR3 DNA reads TGTGCCAGCAGCCAAGAACCTCTAGAAGCCCCCGGGGGGACTGAAGCTTTCTTT.

The sample holds many counts of this clonotype. Germline and junction disagree at one end, which may indicate a read error. The chain links TRBV7-6 to TRBJ2-3, with 7 bases aligning to TRBD1. CDR1 is SGHVS, CDR2 FNYEAQ, per germline. The CDR3 loop spans 16 amino acids. The CDR3 reads CASSYHTGTVTDTKYF. The CDR3 nucleotides are TGTGCCAGCAGCTACCATACCGGGACAGTCACAGATACGAAGTATTTT.

This clonotype was seen many times. The rearrangement uses TRBV27 and TRBJ2-7; unclear D gene. Germline loops: CDR1 MNHEY, CDR2 SMNVEV (reference sequence). V lost 6 bases to trimming and J lost 0 bases, with 9 bases between them. The CDR3 has 13 residues. The DNA for the CDR3 is TGTGCCAGCAGGGCAGTGCCCTCCTACGAGCAGTACTTC. This translates into CASRAVPSYEQYF.

This clonotype showed up many times. The rearrangement uses TRBV11-2 and TRBJ1-5; D not certain. The CDR3 consists of 15 residues. Trimming left V 1 base short and J 5 bases short, with 12 bases between. Germline CDR1 SGHAT, CDR2 FQNNGV. The CDR3 DNA reads as TGTGCCAGCAGCTTAGTAGAGACCGGGCATCAGCCCCAGCATTTT. Protein sequence: CASSLVETGHQPQHF.

With regard to this clonotype: A much larger clone differs by one base, so this may be a read error. The chain employs TRBV27 and TRBJ2-7; D call uncertain. V was shortened by 8 bases and J by 6 bases, with 14 bases between the two germline ends. This CDR3 is 12 amino acids long. Germline V gives CDR1 MNHEY, CDR2 SMNVEV (reference sequence). CDR3 sequence (DNA): TGTGCCAGCGATTTTGCCTTCTCCGAGCAGTACTTC. Encoded protein: CASDFAFSEQYF.

V gene TRBV20-1 combines with J gene TRBJ2-3; 8 positions match TRBD2. V lost 1 base and J lost 0; bases outside the gene matches: 9. Germline CDR1 and CDR2: DFQATT and SNEGSKA (reference sequence). The CDR3 loop spans 17 amino acids. The CDR3 nucleotides are TGCAGTGCTAGAGGGCCGACTAGCGCGACTAGCACAGATACGCAGTATTTT. This codes for CSARGPTSATSTDTQYF.

Ten or more counts support this clonotype. This chain joins TRBV19 and TRBJ1-2, with TRBD1 identical over 7 bases. Germline V gene data show CDR1 as LNHDA and CDR2 as SQIVND (reference sequence). After removal of 6 bases from V and 4 bases from J, the junction contained 8 bases not matched to a gene. The CDR3 totals 14 residues. CDR3 loop: CASRSWDSGYGYTF. The CDR3 DNA is TGTGCCAGTAGATCCTGGGACAGCGGCTATGGCTACACCTTC.

This clonotype has at least ten counts. The gene calls are TRBV20-1 and TRBJ2-4; D call uncertain. Germline V gene data show CDR1 as DFQATT and CDR2 as SNEGSKA (reference sequence). The CDR3 length is 14 residues. V lost 0 bases, J lost 5 bases, and 11 bases lay in between. DNA for the CDR3: TGCAGTGCTAGAGATAGGGAACAAGAAAACATTCAGTACTTC. This codes for CSARDREQENIQYF.

The chain employs TRBV5-5 and TRBJ2-7; the D is unclear. This CDR3 is 13 amino acids long. V was clipped by 3 bases and J by 2 bases, with 9 bases between them. Germline V gene data show CDR1 as SGHKS and CDR2 as YYEKEE (reference sequence). The CDR3, as DNA: TGTGCCAGCAGCTCCGGACGCCCCTACGAGCAGTACTTC. It encodes CASSSGRPYEQYF.

This chain joins TRBV7-3 and TRBJ2-1; D remains ambiguous. The CDR3 consists of 13 residues. Trimming removed 6 bases at V and 2 bases at J, with 8 bases between. Germline assignment: CDR1 SGHTA and CDR2 FQGTGA. DNA for the CDR3: TGTGCCAGCAGTTGGGCCACCTACAATGAGCAGTTCTTC. Its translation: CASSWATYNEQFF.

The J gene is TRBJ2-1, the V gene TRBV7-2, with 7 bases fitting TRBD1. The CDR3 has 14 amino acids. CDR1 is SGHTA and CDR2 is FQGNSA in the germline V gene. V trimming: 1 base; J trimming: 9 bases; junction bases outside the gene matches: 6. CDR3 amino acids: CASSLVQGYAEQFF. CDR3 DNA: TGTGCCAGCAGCTTAGTACAGGGGTACGCTGAGCAGTTCTTC.

This clonotype was detected many times. The V gene is TRBV5-1, the J gene TRBJ2-1; D is possibly TRBD1 or TRBD2 (5 bases each). V lost 3 bases and J 6 bases, leaving 16 bases between the germline ends. This CDR3 contains 15 residues. Germline V gives CDR1 SGHRS, CDR2 YFSETQ. In DNA form, the CDR3 reads TGCGCCAGCAGCTGGGGACCCGTGAACCCCAATGAGCAGTTCTTC. Protein: CASSWGPVNPNEQFF.

This clonotype was detected many times. The chain joins TRBV4-3 to TRBJ2-1; tentatively, D is TRBD2 (6 bases). Germline V gene lookup returns CDR1 LGHNA and CDR2 YSLEER. This CDR3 is 16 amino acids long. With 0 bases removed from V and 4 bases from J, the gap between germline ends came to 13 bases. CDR3 sequence reads: CASSQEGGRSYNEQFF. The CDR3 DNA sequence: TGCGCCAGCAGCCAAGAAGGAGGGAGGTCTTACAATGAGCAGTTCTTC.

This clonotype was detected many times. This rearrangement joins TRBV6-1 to TRBJ1-2; D call uncertain. The germline V gene encodes CDR1 MNHNS and CDR2 SASEGT. The CDR3 length is 15 residues. Trimming removed 1 base at V and 4 bases at J, with 13 bases between. The DNA for the CDR3 is TGTGCCAGCAGTGAAGAGGCGAAGGTCTTCTATGGCTACACCTTC. Its protein is CASSEEAKVFYGYTF.